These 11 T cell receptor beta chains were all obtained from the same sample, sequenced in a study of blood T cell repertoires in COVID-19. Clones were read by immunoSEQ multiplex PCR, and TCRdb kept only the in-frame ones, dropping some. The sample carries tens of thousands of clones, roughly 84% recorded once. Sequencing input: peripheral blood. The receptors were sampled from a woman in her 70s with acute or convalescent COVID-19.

The CDR3 loop reads CASSHRTSGGYNEQFF. CDR3 bases: TGCGCCAGCAGTCACAGGACTAGCGGGGGGTACAATGAGCAGTTCTTC. This chain connects TRBV23-1 to TRBJ2-1; 14 positions match TRBD2. TRBV23-1 is filed as an ORF, its function uncertain. The CDR3 sequence is 16 residues long. Trimming cost V 3 bases and J 4 bases; bases outside gene matches: 2.

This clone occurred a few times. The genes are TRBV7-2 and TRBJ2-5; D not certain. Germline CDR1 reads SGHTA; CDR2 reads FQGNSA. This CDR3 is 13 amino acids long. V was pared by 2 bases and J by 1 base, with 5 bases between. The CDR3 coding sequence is TGTGCCAGCAGCTTATCCCGCCAAGAGACCCAGTACTTC. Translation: CASSLSRQETQYF.

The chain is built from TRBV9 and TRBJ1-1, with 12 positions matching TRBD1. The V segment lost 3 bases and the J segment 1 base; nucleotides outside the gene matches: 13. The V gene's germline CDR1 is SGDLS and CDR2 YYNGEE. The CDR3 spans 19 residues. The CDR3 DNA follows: TGTGCCAGCAGCGCCGCACCGGGACAGGGGGCTTCGAGGAACACTGAAGCTTTCTTT. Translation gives CASSAAPGQGASRNTEAFF.

The CDR3 DNA follows: TGTGCCTGGAGTCCAGGGACTAGCGGGGCCGGGGAGCTGTTTTTT. Translating gives CAWSPGTSGAGELFF. The rearrangement uses TRBV30 and TRBJ2-2; TRBD2 agrees at 13 bases. The CDR3 has 15 amino acids. With 2 bases clipped from V and 6 bases from J, the junction kept 3 bases outside the gene matches. Germline CDR1 is GTSNPN and CDR2 is SVGIG (reference sequence).

DNA for the CDR3: TGCAGCGTTCCGGGACAGGTAACTGGCTACACCTTC. This gives the protein CSVPGQVTGYTF. The genes are TRBV29-1 and TRBJ1-2, with TRBD1 matching 8 bases. The V segment lost 5 bases and the J segment 7 bases; nucleotides outside the gene matches: 6. The CDR3 loop spans 12 amino acids. Germline CDR1 SQVTM, CDR2 ANQGSEA.

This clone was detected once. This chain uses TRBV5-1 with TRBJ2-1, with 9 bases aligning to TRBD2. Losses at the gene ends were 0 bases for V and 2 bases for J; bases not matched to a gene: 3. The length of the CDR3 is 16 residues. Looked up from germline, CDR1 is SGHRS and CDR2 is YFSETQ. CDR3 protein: CASSLGASGTYNEQFF. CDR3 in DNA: TGCGCCAGCAGCTTGGGGGCTAGCGGGACCTACAATGAGCAGTTCTTC.

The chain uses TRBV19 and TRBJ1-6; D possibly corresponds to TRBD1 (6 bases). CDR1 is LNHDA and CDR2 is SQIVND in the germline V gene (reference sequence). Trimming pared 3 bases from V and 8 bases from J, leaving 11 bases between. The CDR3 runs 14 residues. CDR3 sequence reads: CASSISPGDSPLHF. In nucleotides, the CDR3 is TGTGCCAGTAGTATCAGCCCAGGGGATTCACCCCTCCACTTT. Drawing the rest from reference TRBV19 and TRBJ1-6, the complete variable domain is DGGITQSPKYLFRKEGQNVTLSCEQNLNHDAMYWYRQDPGQGLRLIYYSQIVNDFQKGDIAEGYSVSREKKESFPLTVTSAQKNPTAFYLCASSISPGDSPLHFGNGTRLTVT.

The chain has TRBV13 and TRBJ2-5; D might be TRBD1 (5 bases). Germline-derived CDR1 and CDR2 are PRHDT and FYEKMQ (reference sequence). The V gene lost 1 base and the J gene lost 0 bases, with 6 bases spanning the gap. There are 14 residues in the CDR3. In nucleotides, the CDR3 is TGTGCCAGCAGCTTAGAGGACAACCAAGAGACCCAGTACTTC. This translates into CASSLEDNQETQYF.

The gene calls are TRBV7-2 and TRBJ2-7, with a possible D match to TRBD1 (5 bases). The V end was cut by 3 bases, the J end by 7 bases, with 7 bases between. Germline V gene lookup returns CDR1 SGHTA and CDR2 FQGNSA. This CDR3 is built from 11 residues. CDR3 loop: CASSLGQEQYF. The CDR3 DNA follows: TGTGCCAGCAGCTTGGGGCAAGAGCAGTACTTC.

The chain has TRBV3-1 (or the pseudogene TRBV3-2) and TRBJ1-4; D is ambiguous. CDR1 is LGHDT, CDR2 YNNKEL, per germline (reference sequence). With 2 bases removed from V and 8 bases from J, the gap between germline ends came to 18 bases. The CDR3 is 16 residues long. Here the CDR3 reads CASSQFGGTGGEKLFF. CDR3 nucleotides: TGTGCCAGCAGCCAATTCGGCGGCACTGGTGGAGAAAAACTGTTTTTT.

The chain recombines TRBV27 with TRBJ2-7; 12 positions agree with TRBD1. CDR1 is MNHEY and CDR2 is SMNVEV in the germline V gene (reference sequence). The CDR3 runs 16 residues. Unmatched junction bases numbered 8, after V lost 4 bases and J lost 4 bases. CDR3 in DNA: TGTGCCAGCAGTTCTCCGGGACAGGGGGCGGAATACGAGCAGTACTTC. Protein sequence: CASSSPGQGAEYEQYF.